Shown below are 26 T cell receptor beta chains from a single sample sequenced in a study of T cell responses to AZD1222 COVID-19 vaccine. Using immunoSEQ multiplex PCR, the repertoire was profiled, and TCRdb retains in-frame clones only, with some absent. This sample has around 120,000 clones, with 85% to 90% found just once. This material consisted of peripheral blood, taken on day 0 of AZD1222 vaccination. These receptors came from an adult in good health.

The CDR3 nucleotides read TGTGCCAGCAGCTTGGATACAGTGATGGGCAATCAGCCCCAGCATTTT. Amino acids: CASSLDTVMGNQPQHF. The chain joins TRBV5-8 to TRBJ1-5; D not resolved. CDR1 is SGHTS and CDR2 is YDEGEE in the germline V gene. V gave up 0 bases and J gave up 2 bases, with 12 bases separating them. The CDR3 contains 16 residues.

The chain recombines TRBV2 with TRBJ2-5, with D perhaps matching TRBD2 (6 bases). Deletions cut 7 bases from V and 7 bases from J, with 16 bases between. The CDR3 totals 13 residues. Germline CDR1 is SNHLY and CDR2 is FYNNEI. CDR3 nucleotides: TGTGCCAGCAAACCCCGCGGGGCCGGGACCCAGTACTTC. The encoded protein is CASKPRGAGTQYF.

V usage is TRBV3-1 (or the pseudogene TRBV3-2) and J usage is TRBJ2-7; D is tentatively TRBD1 or TRBD2 (5 bases each). The CDR3 covers 12 residues. Looked up from germline, CDR1 is LGHDT and CDR2 is YNNKEL (reference sequence). V shed 4 bases and J shed 10 bases, with 14 bases lying between them. The CDR3 spells CASSPGTVTQYF. DNA of the CDR3: TGTGCCAGCAGCCCGGGGACGGTTACCCAGTACTTC.

This rearrangement joins TRBV6-6 to TRBJ1-1; D is possibly TRBD1 (5 bases). CDR3 length: 13 amino acids. V lost 6 bases and J lost 1, with 9 bases in between. Per germline, CDR1 MNHNY and CDR2 SVGAGI (reference sequence). The CDR3 bases are TGTGCCAGCAGATCTCAGGGGAACACTGAAGCTTTCTTT. This codes for CASRSQGNTEAFF.

The V and J genes are TRBV27 and TRBJ1-5; tentatively, D is TRBD1 (5 bases). From germline, CDR1 is MNHEY and CDR2 SMNVEV (reference sequence). The V and J ends lost 8 bases and 6 bases respectively, with 17 bases between them. There are 14 residues in the CDR3. This chain's CDR3 is CASGSPGGIQPQHF. As DNA, the CDR3 is TGTGCCAGCGGTTCACCGGGGGGTATTCAGCCCCAGCATTTT.

This chain uses TRBV18 with TRBJ1-6; D is unresolved. The CDR3 sequence is 14 residues long. V was cut by 3 bases and J by 10 bases, with 13 bases left in between. The germline V gene encodes CDR1 KGHSH and CDR2 LQKENI. The CDR3 DNA reads TGTGCCAGCTCACCGGGTAGAGACGGGTCACCCCTCCACTTT. Residues: CASSPGRDGSPLHF.

V and J are TRBV7-2 and TRBJ1-2; D remains ambiguous. CDR3 length equals 14 residues. V was cut by 9 bases and J by 5 bases, with 19 bases left in between. Per germline, CDR1 SGHTA and CDR2 FQGNSA. CDR3 DNA: TGTGCCAGTTCGCCCAGGAACCCTCTTTATGGCTACACCTTC. Translation: CASSPRNPLYGYTF.

The rearrangement links TRBV18 to TRBJ1-3; D remains unclear. Per the germline V gene, CDR1 is KGHSH and CDR2 is LQKENI. V was trimmed by 0 bases and J by 0 bases, leaving 6 bases between them. The CDR3 has 15 amino acids. CDR3 residues: CASSPPESSGNTIYF. The CDR3, as DNA: TGTGCCAGCTCACCACCCGAGTCCTCTGGAAACACCATATATTTT.

The rearrangement uses TRBV30 and TRBJ1-1; D may be TRBD1 (5 bases). Trimming took off 7 bases at V and 4 bases at J, with 16 bases between the two ends. From germline, CDR1 is GTSNPN and CDR2 SVGIG (reference sequence). This CDR3 spans 13 amino acids. The DNA for the CDR3 is TGTGCCTCAACGGCCCGGGACGGCACTGAAGCTTTCTTT. This gives the protein CASTARDGTEAFF.

This chain connects TRBV27 to TRBJ2-3, with 7 bases that match TRBD2. There are 17 residues in the CDR3. V trimming: 6 bases; J trimming: 1 base; junction bases outside the gene matches: 13. The germline gives CDR1 MNHEY, CDR2 SMNVEV (reference sequence). The CDR3 loop is CASSYLTKRDGTDTQYF. Written as DNA, the CDR3 is TGTGCCAGCAGCTACCTGACCAAGCGGGACGGCACAGATACGCAGTATTTT.

This chain joins TRBV9 and TRBJ1-4; D may be TRBD1 (6 bases). CDR1 and CDR2 (germline): SGDLS, YYNGEE. The V and J ends lost 3 bases and 10 bases respectively, with 16 bases between them. This CDR3 has 14 amino acids. CDR3 amino acids: CASSEGTPTGKLFF. The CDR3 coding sequence is TGTGCCAGCAGCGAGGGCACCCCGACAGGAAAACTGTTTTTT.

The chain has TRBV21-1 and TRBJ1-1; the table names TRBD1, a call not compared with the DNA. TRBV21-1 is a recognized pseudogene. CDR3 length: 12 amino acids. Written as DNA, the CDR3 is TGTGCCAGCAAAGGACAGAACACTGAAGCTTTCTTT. Protein sequence: CASKGQNTEAFF.

This chain joins TRBV5-5 and TRBJ2-7, with D perhaps matching TRBD1 (5 bases). This CDR3 is 13 amino acids long. CDR1 and CDR2 (germline): SGHKS, YYEKEE (reference sequence). V lost 2 bases to trimming and J lost 3 bases, with 9 bases between them. The CDR3 bases are TGTGCCAGCAGCTTAAGGCAGGGCTACGAGCAGTACTTC. It specifies CASSLRQGYEQYF.

The rearrangement uses TRBV10-3 and TRBJ2-1, with 7 bases that match TRBD2. Germline V lookup: CDR1 ENHRY, CDR2 SYGVKD. The CDR3 is made up of 17 amino acids. The junction had 11 bases not matched to a gene; V was cut back by 6 bases and J by 0 bases. CDR3 DNA sequence: TGTGCCATCAGCGGGGACTATAAAGGGAGCTCCTACAATGAGCAGTTCTTC. Translation: CAISGDYKGSSYNEQFF.

V usage is TRBV5-8 and J usage is TRBJ1-4; the D is unclear. CDR1 is SGHTS, CDR2 YDEGEE, per germline. The V end was cut by 2 bases, the J end by 7 bases, with 12 bases between. The CDR3 extends over 14 amino acids. The CDR3 bases are TGTGCCAGCAGCTTAGGCATGTACCCTGAAAAACTGTTTTTT. Translating it yields CASSLGMYPEKLFF.

V is TRBV18 and J is TRBJ1-3; D is undetermined. Trimming took 3 bases from V and 2 from J, leaving 14 bases between them. Germline V CDR1 and CDR2: KGHSH, LQKENI. This CDR3 is 16 amino acids long. The CDR3 region has the DNA TGTGCCAGCTCACCGCAAGGTGTGGGGACTGGAAACACCATATATTTT. Translating gives CASSPQGVGTGNTIYF.

The genes are TRBV6-2 or TRBV6-3 and TRBJ2-7; 7 positions agree with TRBD1. This CDR3 region has 15 residues. Germline CDR1 reads MNHEY; CDR2 reads SVGEGT. V trimming: 4 bases; J trimming: 0 bases; junction bases outside the gene matches: 6. Here the CDR3 reads CASSSGQANSYEQYF. CDR3 DNA sequence: TGTGCCAGCAGTTCCGGACAGGCCAACTCCTACGAGCAGTACTTC.

V is TRBV18 and J is TRBJ1-2; D possibly corresponds to TRBD1 (6 bases). V lost 1 base and J 5 bases, leaving 11 bases between the germline ends. Germline V CDR1 and CDR2: KGHSH, LQKENI. This CDR3 contains 14 residues. CDR3 residues: CASSPQGEEYGYTF. The CDR3 nucleotides are TGTGCCAGCTCACCACAGGGGGAAGAGTATGGCTACACCTTC.

The chain recombines TRBV5-6 with TRBJ1-1; perhaps TRBD1 as D (5 bases). Between the trimmed V and J ends, which lost 4 bases and 1 base, there was a span of 11 bases. Germline V lookup: CDR1 SGHDT, CDR2 YYEEEE. The CDR3 sequence is 14 residues long. CDR3 protein: CASSTGHKNTEAFF. The DNA of the CDR3 is TGTGCCAGCAGCACCGGACACAAGAACACTGAAGCTTTCTTT.

The CDR3 protein is CASNDRSSSYNEQFF. The CDR3 bases are TGTGCCAGCAATGACAGGTCCTCCTCCTACAATGAGCAGTTCTTC. V is TRBV2 and J is TRBJ2-1; a weak D match, TRBD1 (6 bases). The CDR3 consists of 15 residues. Trimming left V 7 bases short and J 0 bases short, with 13 bases between. The germline V gene encodes CDR1 SNHLY and CDR2 FYNNEI.

The chain uses TRBV6-5 and TRBJ1-1; D call uncertain. The CDR3 has 15 residues. Germline CDR1 reads MNHEY; CDR2 reads SVGAGI. V lost 0 bases and J 0 bases, leaving 8 bases between the germline ends. CDR3 DNA sequence: TGTGCCAGCAGTTACTCGGACCCTTTGAACACTGAAGCTTTCTTT. Its translation is CASSYSDPLNTEAFF.

The chain uses TRBV29-1 and TRBJ1-2; the D is unclear. V was clipped by 3 bases and J by 1 base, with 9 bases between them. This CDR3 is 13 amino acids long. Germline values: CDR1 SQVTM, CDR2 ANQGSEA. CDR3 sequence reads: CSVDSTVNYGYTF. The CDR3 region has the DNA TGCAGCGTTGATAGTACGGTTAACTATGGCTACACCTTC.

V is TRBV9 and J is TRBJ1-1, with D hard to call. V shed 0 bases and J shed 3 bases, with 6 bases lying between them. The CDR3 is made up of 13 amino acids. Germline V gene sequence: CDR1 SGDLS, CDR2 YYNGEE. CDR3 protein: CASSVGGHTEAFF. The CDR3 DNA reads TGTGCCAGCAGCGTAGGGGGTCACACTGAAGCTTTCTTT. Variable domain in full (rest from reference TRBV9 and TRBJ1-1): DSGVTQTPKHLITATGQRVTLRCSPRSGDLSVYWYQQSLDQGLQFLIQYYNGEERAKGNILERFSAQQFPDLHSELNLSSLELGDSALYFCASSVGGHTEAFFGQGTRLTVV.

The J gene is TRBJ2-7, the V gene TRBV11-2, with 7 bases lining up with TRBD1. The trim removed 6 bases at V and 3 bases at J, leaving 8 bases unmatched. Germline-derived CDR1 and CDR2 are SGHAT and FQNNGV. The CDR3 has 14 amino acids. CDR3 residues: CASSPGQVSYEQYF. The CDR3 region has the DNA TGTGCCAGCAGTCCCGGACAGGTTAGCTACGAGCAGTACTTC. The whole variable domain, remainder taken from reference TRBV11-2 and TRBJ2-7, is EAGVAQSPRYKIIEKRQSVAFWCNPISGHATLYWYQQILGQGPKLLIQFQNNGVVDDSQLPKDRFSAERLKGVDSTLKIQPAKLEDSAVYLCASSPGQVSYEQYFGPGTRLTVT.

The V and J genes are TRBV15 and TRBJ1-2, with D uncertain. Germline lookup yields CDR1 LNHNV and CDR2 YYDKDF (reference sequence). V was cut by 4 bases and J by 4 bases, with 10 bases left in between. The CDR3 loop spans 13 amino acids. The DNA of the CDR3 is TGTGCCACCAGCATCTTCCGGGGCTATGGCTACACCTTC. It specifies CATSIFRGYGYTF.

This clone came up a few times. This sequence joins TRBV2 and TRBJ2-4; 8 bases are shared with TRBD2. J was trimmed by 8 bases and V by 6 bases; bases with no gene match: 12. Germline CDR1 is SNHLY and CDR2 is FYNNEI. This CDR3 comprises 15 residues. The CDR3 coding sequence is TGTGCCAGCAGCGGACTAGCAAGTATATCGGACATTCAGTACTTC. Translating gives CASSGLASISDIQYF.